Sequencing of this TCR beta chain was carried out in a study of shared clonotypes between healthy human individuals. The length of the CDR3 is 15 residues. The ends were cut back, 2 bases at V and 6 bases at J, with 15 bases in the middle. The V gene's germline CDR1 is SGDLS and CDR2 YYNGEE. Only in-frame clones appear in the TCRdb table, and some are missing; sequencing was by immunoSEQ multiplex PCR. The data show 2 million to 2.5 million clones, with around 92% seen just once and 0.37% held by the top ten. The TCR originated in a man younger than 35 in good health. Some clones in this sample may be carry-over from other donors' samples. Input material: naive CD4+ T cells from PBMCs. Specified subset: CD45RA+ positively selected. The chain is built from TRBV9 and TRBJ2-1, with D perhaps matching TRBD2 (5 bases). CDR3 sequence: CASSVGSGPRNEQFF. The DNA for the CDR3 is TGTGCCAGCAGCGTGGGCAGCGGACCGCGCAATGAGCAGTTCTTC.